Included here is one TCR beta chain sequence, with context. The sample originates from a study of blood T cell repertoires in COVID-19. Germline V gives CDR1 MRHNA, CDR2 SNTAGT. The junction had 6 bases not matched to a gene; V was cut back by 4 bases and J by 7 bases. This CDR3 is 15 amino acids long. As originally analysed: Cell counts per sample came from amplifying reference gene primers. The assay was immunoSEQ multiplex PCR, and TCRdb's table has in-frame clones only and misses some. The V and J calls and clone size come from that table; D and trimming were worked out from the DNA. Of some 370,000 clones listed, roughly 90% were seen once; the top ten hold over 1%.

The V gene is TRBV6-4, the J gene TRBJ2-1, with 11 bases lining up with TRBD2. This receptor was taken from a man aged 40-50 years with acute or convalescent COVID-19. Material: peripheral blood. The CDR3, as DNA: TGTGCCAGCAGTGTACTAGCGGGAGAAGGAAATGAGCAGTTCTTC. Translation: CASSVLAGEGNEQFF.